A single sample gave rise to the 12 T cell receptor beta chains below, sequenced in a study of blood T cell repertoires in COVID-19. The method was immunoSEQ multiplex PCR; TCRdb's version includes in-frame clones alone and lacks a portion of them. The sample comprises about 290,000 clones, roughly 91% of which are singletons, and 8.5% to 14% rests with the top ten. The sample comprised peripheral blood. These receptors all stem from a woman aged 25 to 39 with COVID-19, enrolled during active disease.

CDR3 sequence: CATSRVSGNEQFF. In DNA, the CDR3 is TGTGCCACCAGCAGAGTTTCAGGCAATGAGCAGTTCTTC. The chain joins TRBV15 to TRBJ2-1; D is undetermined. This CDR3 is built from 13 residues. The germline V gene encodes CDR1 LNHNV and CDR2 YYDKDF (reference sequence). V lost 1 base, J lost 6 bases, and 7 bases lay in between. The entire variable domain, with the rest obtained from reference TRBV15 and TRBJ2-1, is as follows: DAMVIQNPRYQVTQFGKPVTLSCSQTLNHNVMYWYQQKSSQAPKLLFHYYDKDFNNEADTPDNFQSRRPNTSFCFLDIRSPGLGDTAMYLCATSRVSGNEQFFGPGTRLTVL.

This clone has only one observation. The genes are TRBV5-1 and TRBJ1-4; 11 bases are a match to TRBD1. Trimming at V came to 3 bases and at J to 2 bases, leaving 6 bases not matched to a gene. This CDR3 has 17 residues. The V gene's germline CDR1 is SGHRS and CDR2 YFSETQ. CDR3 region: CASSSGTGGGTNEKLFF. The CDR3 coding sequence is TGCGCCAGCAGCTCAGGGACAGGGGGAGGCACTAATGAAAAACTGTTTTTT.

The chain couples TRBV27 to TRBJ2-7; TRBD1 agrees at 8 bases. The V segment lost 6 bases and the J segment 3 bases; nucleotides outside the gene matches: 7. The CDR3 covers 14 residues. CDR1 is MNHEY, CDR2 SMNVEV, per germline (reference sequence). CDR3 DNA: TGTGCCAGCAGACCGCAGGGGGCGGGCTACGAGCAGTACTTC. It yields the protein CASRPQGAGYEQYF.

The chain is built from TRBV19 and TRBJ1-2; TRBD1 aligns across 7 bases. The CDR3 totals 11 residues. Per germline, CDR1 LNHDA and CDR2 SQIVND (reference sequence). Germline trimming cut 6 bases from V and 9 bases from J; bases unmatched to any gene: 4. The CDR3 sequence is CASRGQSRYTF. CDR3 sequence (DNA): TGTGCCAGTAGGGGACAGTCCCGCTACACCTTC.

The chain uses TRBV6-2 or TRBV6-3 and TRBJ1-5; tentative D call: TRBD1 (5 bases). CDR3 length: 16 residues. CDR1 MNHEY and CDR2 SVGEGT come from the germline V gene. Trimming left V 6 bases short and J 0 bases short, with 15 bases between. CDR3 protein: CASSPYGGDSNQPQHF. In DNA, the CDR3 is TGTGCCAGCAGCCCTTACGGGGGAGATAGCAATCAGCCCCAGCATTTT.

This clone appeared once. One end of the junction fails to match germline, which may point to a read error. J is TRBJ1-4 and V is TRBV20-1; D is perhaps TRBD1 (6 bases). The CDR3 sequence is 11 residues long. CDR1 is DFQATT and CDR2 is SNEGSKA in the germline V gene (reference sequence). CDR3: CQGSTNEKLFF. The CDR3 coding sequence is TGTCAGGGGTCAACTAATGAAAAACTGTTTTTT.

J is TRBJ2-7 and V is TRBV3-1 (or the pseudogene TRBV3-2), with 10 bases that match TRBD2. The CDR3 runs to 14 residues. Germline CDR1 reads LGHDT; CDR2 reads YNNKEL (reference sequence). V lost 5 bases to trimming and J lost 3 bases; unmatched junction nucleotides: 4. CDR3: CASSFSSGGYEQYF. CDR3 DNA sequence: TGTGCCAGCAGCTTCTCTAGCGGGGGCTACGAGCAGTACTTC.

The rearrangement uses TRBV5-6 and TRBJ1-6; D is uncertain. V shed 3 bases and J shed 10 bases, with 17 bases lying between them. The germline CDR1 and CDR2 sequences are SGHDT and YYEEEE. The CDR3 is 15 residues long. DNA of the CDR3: TGTGCCAGCAGCTCCCGAAGAGTGCATCCATCACCCCTCCACTTT. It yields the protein CASSSRRVHPSPLHF.

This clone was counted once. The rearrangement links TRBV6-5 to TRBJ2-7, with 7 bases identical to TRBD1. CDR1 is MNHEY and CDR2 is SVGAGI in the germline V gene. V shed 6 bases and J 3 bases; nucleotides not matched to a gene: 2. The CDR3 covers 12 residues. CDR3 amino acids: CASRYRGYEQYF. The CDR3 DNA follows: TGTGCCAGCAGATACAGGGGCTACGAGCAGTACTTC.

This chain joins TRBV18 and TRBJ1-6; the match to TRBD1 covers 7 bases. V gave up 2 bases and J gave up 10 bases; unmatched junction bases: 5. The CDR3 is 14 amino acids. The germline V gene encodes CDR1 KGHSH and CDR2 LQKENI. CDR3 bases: TGTGCCAGCTCACCAACAGGGGTTCTCTCACCCCTCCACTTT. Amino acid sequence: CASSPTGVLSPLHF.

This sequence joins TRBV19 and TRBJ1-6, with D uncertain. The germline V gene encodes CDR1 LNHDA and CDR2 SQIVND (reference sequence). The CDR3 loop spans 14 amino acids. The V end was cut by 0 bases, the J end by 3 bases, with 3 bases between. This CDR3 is CASSIDSYNSPLHF. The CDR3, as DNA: TGTGCCAGTAGTATAGACAGCTATAATTCACCCCTCCACTTT.

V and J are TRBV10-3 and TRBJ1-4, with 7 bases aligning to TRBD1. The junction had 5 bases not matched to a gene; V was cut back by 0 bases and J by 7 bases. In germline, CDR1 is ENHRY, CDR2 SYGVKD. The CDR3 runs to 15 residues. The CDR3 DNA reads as TGTGCCATCAGTGAGTCTGGCAGGGGGAGTGAAAAACTGTTTTTT. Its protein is CAISESGRGSEKLFF.